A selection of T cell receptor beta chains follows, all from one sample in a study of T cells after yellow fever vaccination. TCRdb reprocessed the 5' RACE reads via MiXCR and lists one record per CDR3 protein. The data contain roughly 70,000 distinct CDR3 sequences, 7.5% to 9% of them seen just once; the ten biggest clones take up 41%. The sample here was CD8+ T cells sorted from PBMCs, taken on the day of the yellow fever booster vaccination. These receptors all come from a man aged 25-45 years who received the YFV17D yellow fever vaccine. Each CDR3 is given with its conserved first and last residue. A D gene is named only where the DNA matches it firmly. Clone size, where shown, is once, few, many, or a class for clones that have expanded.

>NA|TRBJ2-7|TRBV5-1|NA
TGCGCCAGCAGCCCTTCGCCACTATCCTACGAGCAGTACTTC
CASSPSPLSYEQYF
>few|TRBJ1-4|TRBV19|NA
TGTGCCAGTACTCACCCGGGGGGAAATGAAAAACTGTTTTTT
CASTHPGGNEKLFF
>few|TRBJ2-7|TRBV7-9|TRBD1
TGTGCCAGCAGCTCAACGCAAACCGACAGGGTGCTCTACGAGCAGTACTTC
CASSSTQTDRVLYEQYF
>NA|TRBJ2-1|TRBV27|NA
TGTGCCAGCAGTTTATCGATTTTGCTTTCCCAGTACAATGAGCAGTTCTTC
CASSLSILLSQYNEQFF
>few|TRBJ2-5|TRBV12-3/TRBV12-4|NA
TGTGCCAGCAGTTATCTGTACCAAGAGACCCAGTACTTC
CASSYLYQETQYF
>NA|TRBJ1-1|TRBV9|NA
TGTGCCAGCAGCGGAACACAGGGCACGGGACAATTTGGCGCTGAAGCTTTCTTT
CASSGTQGTGQFGAEAFF
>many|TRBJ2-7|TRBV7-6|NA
TGTGCCAGCAGCTTAAATCTAGCAGGGTACGAGCAGTACTTC
CASSLNLAGYEQYF
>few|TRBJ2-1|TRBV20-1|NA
TGCAGTGCTAGAGAGGTGGAAAGGGGGATCTACAATGAGCAGTTCTTC
CSAREVERGIYNEQFF
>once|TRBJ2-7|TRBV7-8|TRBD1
TGTGCCAGCAGCGGGTGGACAGGAAACTACGAGCAGTACTTC
CASSGWTGNYEQYF
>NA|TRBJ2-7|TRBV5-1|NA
TGCGCCAGCAGCTTGGAGGGACCAACCTACGAGCAGTACTTC
CASSLEGPTYEQYF
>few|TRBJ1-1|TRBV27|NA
TGTGCCAGCAGTTTGACCGAGGACACTGAAGCTTTCTTT
CASSLTEDTEAFF
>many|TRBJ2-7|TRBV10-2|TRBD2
TGCGCCAGCAGTGAGTCGATACTAGCGTCCTACGAGCAGTACTTC
CASSESILASYEQYF
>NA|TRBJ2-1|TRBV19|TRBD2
TGTGCCAGTAGTATTATTCTAGCGGGGCCTGGCACCTACAATGAGCAGTTCTTC
CASSIILAGPGTYNEQFF
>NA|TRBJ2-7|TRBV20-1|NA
TGCAGTGCTCTAAAACCGGCAGGATCAAAAGGGTACGAGCAGTACTTC
CSALKPAGSKGYEQYF
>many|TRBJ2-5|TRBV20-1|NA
TGCAGTGCTAGAGGGCCAGCCTGGGGAGAGACCCAGTACTTC
CSARGPAWGETQYF
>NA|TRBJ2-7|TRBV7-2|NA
TGTGCCAGCAGCTTGGGGCCCTATACAACCTACGAGCAGTACTTC
CASSLGPYTTYEQYF
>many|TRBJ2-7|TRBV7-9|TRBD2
TGTGCCAGCAGCCCCGAAACTAGCGGAACCTACGAGCAGTACTTC
CASSPETSGTYEQYF
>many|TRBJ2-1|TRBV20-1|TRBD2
TGCAGTGCTACCGATAGCGGGATGGTATACAATGAGCAGTTCTTC
CSATDSGMVYNEQFF
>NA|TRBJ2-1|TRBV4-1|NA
TGCGCCAGCAGCCAAGGCCAGTGGGCCACCAATGAGCAGTTCTTC
CASSQGQWATNEQFF
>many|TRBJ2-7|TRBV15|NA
TGTGCCACCTCAATTAGGGGCGAAAAACCCTACGAGCAGTACTTC
CATSIRGEKPYEQYF
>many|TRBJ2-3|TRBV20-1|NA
TGCAGTGCTAAGACTACTAACTTGCATACGCAGTATTTT
CSAKTTNLHTQYF
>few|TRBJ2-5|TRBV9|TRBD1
TGTGCCAGCAGCGGGGGACAGGTCCCCGAGACCCAGTACTTC
CASSGGQVPETQYF
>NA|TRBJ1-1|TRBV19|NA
TGTGCCAGTAGTAAATGGCAAGGGATGAACACTGAAGCTTTCTTT
CASSKWQGMNTEAFF
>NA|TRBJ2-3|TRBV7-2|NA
TGTGCCAGCAGCTTAGGGGTAGGCACAGATACGCAGTATTTT
CASSLGVGTDTQYF
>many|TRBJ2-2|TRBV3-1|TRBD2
TGTGCCAGCAGCCAAGATTATTGGATAGCGGGAGGAGATACCGGGGAGCTGTTTTTT
CASSQDYWIAGGDTGELFF
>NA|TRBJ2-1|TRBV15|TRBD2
TGTGCCACCAGCAGACTGGGGGAGCGGGAGGGCTGGGATGAGCAGTTCTTC
CATSRLGEREGWDEQFF
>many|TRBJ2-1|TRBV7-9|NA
TGTGCCAGTAATGAGCAGTTCTTC
CASNEQFF
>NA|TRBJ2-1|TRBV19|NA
TGTGCCAGTAGTATACCCGGGAGTGGAAATGAGCAGTTCTTC
CASSIPGSGNEQFF
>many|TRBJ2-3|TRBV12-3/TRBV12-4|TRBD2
TGTGCCAGCGCCGGATCGGGGAGCGGGGGAGATACGCAGTATTTT
CASAGSGSGGDTQYF
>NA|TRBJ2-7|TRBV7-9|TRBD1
TGTGCCAGCAGCCGAGGGACAGACGAGCAGTACTTC
CASSRGTDEQYF
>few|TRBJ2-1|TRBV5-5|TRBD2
TGTGCCAGCAGCTTCCTCCTAGCGGGAAGCTACAATGCTGAGCAGTTCTTC
CASSFLLAGSYNAEQFF
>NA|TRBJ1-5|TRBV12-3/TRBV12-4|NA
TGTGCCAGCAGTTTTGGACAAATCAATCAGCCCCAGCATTTT
CASSFGQINQPQHF
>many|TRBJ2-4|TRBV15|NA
TGTGCCACCAGCGTCCGTGGGCTAGCGTCGCTCAGTTGGGACATTCAGTACTTC
CATSVRGLASLSWDIQYF
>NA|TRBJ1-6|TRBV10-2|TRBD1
TGCGCCAGCCTCGGGACAGGCTATAATTCACCCCTCCACTTT
CASLGTGYNSPLHF
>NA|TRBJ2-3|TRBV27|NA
TGTGCCAGCGGGAGGCCGGGGACAGATACGCAGTATTTT
CASGRPGTDTQYF
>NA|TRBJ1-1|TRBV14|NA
TGTGCCAGCAGCCAAGTTTCCGGGCTAGAAGCTTTCTTT
CASSQVSGLEAFF
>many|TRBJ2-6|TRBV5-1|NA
TGCGCCAGCAGCCTAGGGGGGAGCCCTGGGGCCAACGTCCTGACTTTC
CASSLGGSPGANVLTF
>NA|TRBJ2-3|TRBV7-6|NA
TGTGCCAGCAGCTTAGGATCGGGCTACACGAGCACAGATACGCAGTATTTT
CASSLGSGYTSTDTQYF
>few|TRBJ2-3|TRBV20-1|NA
TGCAGTGCTAGTATCCCAGGGGCCCGCACAGATACGCAGTATTTT
CSASIPGARTDTQYF
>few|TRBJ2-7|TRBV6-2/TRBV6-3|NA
TGTGCCAGCAGTTACTCGATGGCCACGAGCTCCTACGAGCAGTACTTC
CASSYSMATSSYEQYF
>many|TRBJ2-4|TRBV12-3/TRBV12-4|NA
TGTGCCAGCAGTTTAGTAGGGGAAGACAAAAACATTCAGTACTTC
CASSLVGEDKNIQYF
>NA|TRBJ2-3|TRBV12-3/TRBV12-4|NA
TGTGCCAGCACCTCAGGGGGAGGACTAGACCCCACAGATACGCAGTATTTT
CASTSGGGLDPTDTQYF
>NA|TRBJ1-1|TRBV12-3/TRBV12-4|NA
TGTGCCAGCTCTACAGAAAGTGCTGACACTGAAGCTTTCTTT
CASSTESADTEAFF
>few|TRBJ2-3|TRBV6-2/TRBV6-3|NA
TGTGCCAGCAGTTATACGACAGATACGCAGTATTTT
CASSYTTDTQYF
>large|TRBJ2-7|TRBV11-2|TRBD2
TGTGCCAGCAGCGACCCGACTAGCAGGATCATGATGGAGCAGTACTTC
CASSDPTSRIMMEQYF
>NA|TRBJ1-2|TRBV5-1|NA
TGCGCCAGCAGCTTCGACTTTGGCACTGACTATGGCTACACCTTC
CASSFDFGTDYGYTF
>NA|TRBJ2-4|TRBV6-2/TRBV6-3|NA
TGTGCCAGCAGTTACTCGCTGGGAACGAACTCAATCAAAAACATTCAGTACTTC
CASSYSLGTNSIKNIQYF
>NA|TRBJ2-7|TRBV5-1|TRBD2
TGCGCCAGCAGCTTGGTAGCCGGGAGGTCCTACGAGCAGTACTTC
CASSLVAGRSYEQYF
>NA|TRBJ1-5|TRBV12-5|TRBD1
TGTGCCACCTGCCATACTCAGACAGGGGTCCTAAATCAGCCCCAGCATTTT
CATCHTQTGVLNQPQHF
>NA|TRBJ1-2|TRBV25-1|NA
TGTGCCAGCAGGGGAGACAGCGAAAATGGCTACACCTTC
CASRGDSENGYTF
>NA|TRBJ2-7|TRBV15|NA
TGTGCCACCAGCGAATCCGGCGAGCAGTACTTC
CATSESGEQYF
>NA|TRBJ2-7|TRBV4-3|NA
TGCGCCAGCAGCCAAGATATCTCCTACGAGCAGTACTTC
CASSQDISYEQYF